One and the same sample provided the 11 T cell receptor beta chains below, sequenced in a study of Graves' ophthalmopathy and Graves' hyperthyroidism. TCR beta CDR3 regions were amplified from RNA transcripts. RT-PCR with HTBI primers came first, then second-round multiplex PCR. MiXCR, run by TCRdb on the multiplex PCR reads, gives a single entry per CDR3 protein. The sample shows around 1.1 million distinct CDR3 sequences, around a third of them seen only once. The sample consisted of peripheral blood or thyroid tissue (not recorded which). These receptors originate from an adult man with Graves' hyperthyroidism.

This clonotype has only a few counts. The V and J genes are TRBV5-1 and TRBJ1-1, with 8 positions matching TRBD1. This CDR3 has 17 residues. Per the germline V gene, CDR1 is SGHRS and CDR2 is YFSETQ. With V trimmed by 0 bases and J by 1 base, 8 bases remained unmatched. This chain's CDR3 is CASSLAQGALENTEAFF. DNA for the CDR3: TGCGCCAGCAGCTTGGCGCAGGGGGCGCTTGAGAACACTGAAGCTTTCTTT. The complete variable domain, with remaining parts taken from reference TRBV5-1 and TRBJ1-1, reads KAGVTQTPRYLIKTRGQQVTLSCSPISGHRSVSWYQQTPGQGLQFLFEYFSETQRNKGNFPGRFSGRQFSNSRSEMNVSTLELGDSALYLCASSLAQGALENTEAFFGQGTRLTVV.

The V and J genes are TRBV19 and TRBJ1-6; D not resolved. The CDR3 has 12 residues. In germline, CDR1 is LNHDA, CDR2 SQIVND (reference sequence). The CDR3 sequence is CDSDSYNSPLHF. CDR3 nucleotides: TGTGACAGCGACTCCTATAATTCACCCCTCCACTTT.

The V and J genes are TRBV10-2 and TRBJ1-5; unclear D gene. Trimming pared 3 bases from V and 8 bases from J, leaving 8 bases between. CDR3 size: 12 residues. CDR1 and CDR2 (germline): WSHSY, SAAADI. CDR3: CASSEGPEPQHF. Written as DNA, the CDR3 is TGCGCCAGCAGTGAAGGGCCGGAGCCCCAGCATTTT.

CDR3 protein: CSARDKTAAETFF. Written as DNA, the CDR3 is TGCAGTGCTAGAGACAAGACAGCAGCTGAGACTTTCTTT. The chain links TRBV20-1 to TRBJ1-1; TRBD1 is a possible D gene (5 bases). V was cut by 0 bases and J by 12 bases, with 17 bases left in between. This CDR3 comprises 13 residues. Looked up from germline, CDR1 is DFQATT and CDR2 is SNEGSKA (reference sequence).

The chain links TRBV15 to TRBJ2-7, with unresolved D. There are 12 residues in the CDR3. Germline CDR1 reads LNHNV; CDR2 reads YYDKDF (reference sequence). Trimming pared 0 bases from V and 11 bases from J, leaving 11 bases between. The DNA for the CDR3 is TGTGCCACCAGCAGAGATAGGAGAGGAGAGTACTTC. This translates into CATSRDRRGEYF.

This clonotype was observed a handful of times. This chain uses TRBV12-3 or TRBV12-4 with TRBJ2-2, with D tentatively TRBD1 (6 bases). This CDR3 comprises 15 residues. Trimming left V 7 bases short and J 2 bases short, with 14 bases between. The CDR3 DNA reads as TGTGCCAGCACCTCCGGGACACCCAACACCGGGGAGCTGTTTTTT. It translates to CASTSGTPNTGELFF.

The chain has TRBV7-9 and TRBJ1-5; D may be TRBD1 (5 bases). CDR3 size: 15 residues. V lost 0 bases to trimming and J lost 11 bases, with 17 bases between them. Germline CDR1 reads SEHNR; CDR2 reads FQNEAQ (reference sequence). This chain's CDR3 is CASSLAGTGQRTQHF. CDR3 nucleotides: TGTGCCAGCAGCTTAGCAGGGACGGGGCAACGGACCCAGCATTTT.

This clonotype was counted a single time. This chain joins TRBV7-9 and TRBJ2-5; 10 nucleotides line up with TRBD1. The CDR3 has 18 amino acids. Germline V gene sequence: CDR1 SEHNR, CDR2 FQNEAQ (reference sequence). V lost 5 bases to trimming and J lost 1 base; unmatched junction nucleotides: 13. The CDR3 spells CASSQPPGQGPLQETQYF. CDR3 coding DNA: TGTGCCAGCAGCCAACCGCCGGGACAGGGGCCTCTCCAAGAGACCCAGTACTTC.

The genes are TRBV20-1 and TRBJ1-4; 7 positions match TRBD1. The CDR3 contains 13 residues. The germline CDR1 and CDR2 sequences are DFQATT and SNEGSKA (reference sequence). CDR3 region: CSVGTVVSEKLFF. The CDR3 DNA reads TGCAGCGTTGGGACAGTGGTTTCCGAAAAACTGTTTTTT.

CDR3 DNA: TGTGCCAGCAGTGACCCGGACAGATCTGGAAACACCATATATTTT. As protein: CASSDPDRSGNTIYF. V and J are TRBV6-2 or TRBV6-3 and TRBJ1-3; tentatively, D is TRBD1 (6 bases). The germline gives CDR1 MNHEY, CDR2 SVGEGT. This CDR3 is built from 15 residues. Between the trimmed V and J ends, which lost 5 bases and 1 base, there was a span of 12 bases.

This clonotype came up a few times. The junction does not match germline at one end; this may be a read error. This chain connects TRBV2 to TRBJ2-7, with a tentative D call TRBD1 (6 bases). CDR3 length: 11 residues. Germline CDR1 and CDR2: SNHLY and FYNNEI. DNA of the CDR3: TGTGCCAGCAGTGAAGGACAGGTTCGGGACTTC. This gives the protein CASSEGQVRDF.